This TCR beta chain was captured in a study of TIL therapy for anti-PD-1-resistant metastatic lung cancer. V was clipped by 1 base and J by 4 bases, with 1 base between them. The CDR3 totals 11 residues. Per germline, CDR1 SGHAT and CDR2 FQNNGV. This was the immunoSEQ v3 assay. The protocol was immunoSEQ multiplex PCR, while the TCRdb copy is restricted to in-frame clones and leaves out a portion. This table has tens of thousands of clones, about two thirds appearing once. Time point indicated: pre-treatment sample, taken before nivolumab and TIL therapy. Specimen: blood, collected at baseline. The sequence was obtained from a person between 25 and 80 years old with non-small cell lung cancer. The chain uses TRBV11-2 and TRBJ1-2; D unclear. The CDR3 coding sequence is TGTGCCAGCAGCTTAGGCTATGGCTACACCTTC. Translating it yields CASSLGYGYTF.